A single sample gave rise to the 10 T cell receptor beta chains below, sequenced in a study of blood T cell repertoires in COVID-19. The method was immunoSEQ multiplex PCR; TCRdb's version includes in-frame clones alone and lacks a portion of them. The table has approximately 260,000 clones, about 91% seen once. The specimen sequenced was PBMCs or T cells enriched from blood (not recorded which). These receptor sequences come from a woman between 40 and 50 years old with acute COVID-19.

The J gene is TRBJ1-3, the V gene TRBV11-2, with 9 bases identical to TRBD1. J was trimmed by 2 bases and V by 5 bases; bases with no gene match: 7. Germline values: CDR1 SGHAT, CDR2 FQNNGV. The CDR3 is made up of 16 amino acids. The CDR3 nucleotides read TGTGCCAGCAGCCCCAGATGGACAGGGGCTGGAAACACCATATATTTT. It specifies CASSPRWTGAGNTIYF. The full variable domain, its missing parts supplied by reference TRBV11-2 and TRBJ1-3, is EAGVAQSPRYKIIEKRQSVAFWCNPISGHATLYWYQQILGQGPKLLIQFQNNGVVDDSQLPKDRFSAERLKGVDSTLKIQPAKLEDSAVYLCASSPRWTGAGNTIYFGEGSWLTVV.

The CDR3 region has the DNA TGTGCCAGCAGATTACAGGGGGCAAACATTCAGTACTTC. The encoded protein is CASRLQGANIQYF. The rearrangement joins TRBV27 to TRBJ2-4; 9 bases align to TRBD1. The germline CDR1 and CDR2 sequences are MNHEY and SMNVEV (reference sequence). The V gene end was trimmed by 6 bases and the J gene end by 6 bases; junction bases not matched to a gene: 3. The CDR3 runs to 13 residues.

The chain is built from TRBV10-2 and TRBJ2-3; D is possibly TRBD2 (6 bases). CDR3 length: 14 residues. With 6 bases removed from V and 7 bases from J, the gap between germline ends came to 17 bases. Germline V gene data show CDR1 as WSHSY and CDR2 as SAAADI. CDR3 sequence (DNA): TGCGCCAGCAGAGAAGGCGGGATTGGACATACGCAGTATTTT. It is translated as CASREGGIGHTQYF.

The V and J genes are TRBV7-2 and TRBJ2-5; 11 positions match TRBD1. Trimming took 5 bases from V and 5 from J; bases not matched to a gene: 10. The CDR3 contains 16 residues. Per the germline V gene, CDR1 is SGHTA and CDR2 is FQGNSA. The chain's CDR3 is CASSPLRTGGLETQYF. In nucleotides, the CDR3 is TGTGCCAGCAGCCCACTACGGACAGGGGGCTTGGAGACCCAGTACTTC.

This chain connects TRBV7-2 to TRBJ1-6, with 7 nucleotides matching TRBD1. From germline, CDR1 is SGHTA and CDR2 FQGNSA. With 0 bases clipped from V and 7 bases from J, the junction kept 3 bases outside the gene matches. This CDR3 is 15 amino acids long. CDR3 protein: CASSLAGTENSPLHF. In DNA, the CDR3 is TGTGCCAGCAGCTTAGCAGGGACAGAGAATTCACCCCTCCACTTT.

This chain connects TRBV5-1 to TRBJ1-4; maybe TRBD1 (5 bases). The ends were cut back, 3 bases at V and 2 bases at J, with 8 bases in the middle. The germline gives CDR1 SGHRS, CDR2 YFSETQ. The length of the CDR3 is 14 residues. The CDR3 region has the DNA TGCGCCAGCAGCTCCGACAGTACTAATGAAAAACTGTTTTTT. Translating it yields CASSSDSTNEKLFF.

The chain recombines TRBV2 with TRBJ1-6; D is perhaps TRBD1 (6 bases). V lost 5 bases and J 2 bases, leaving 10 bases between the germline ends. The germline CDR1 and CDR2 sequences are SNHLY and FYNNEI. The CDR3 has 15 amino acids. CDR3 bases: TGTGCCAGCAGTCTGACAGGCCCCTATAATTCACCCCTCCACTTT. Translation gives CASSLTGPYNSPLHF.

This chain links TRBV2 with TRBJ2-6; 10 bases align to TRBD1. CDR3 length: 17 residues. The V gene's germline CDR1 is SNHLY and CDR2 FYNNEI. Trimming cost V 1 base and J 1 base; bases outside gene matches: 1. CDR3 coding DNA: TGTGCCAGCAGTGAAGAGGGACAGGGGTCTGGGGCCAACGTCCTGACTTTC. This sequence encodes CASSEEGQGSGANVLTF.

Here the CDR3 DNA reads TGTGCCAGCAGCGTAGCTAGCGGGAGTTGGAATGAGCAGTTCTTC. The encoded protein is CASSVASGSWNEQFF. This chain links TRBV9 with TRBJ2-1; 10 bases align to TRBD2. V lost 0 bases to trimming and J lost 7 bases; unmatched junction nucleotides: 4. Germline-derived CDR1 and CDR2 are SGDLS and YYNGEE. CDR3 length: 15 residues.

The count of this clone is one. The chain carries TRBV27 and TRBJ1-6; D is unresolved. This CDR3 has 16 residues. V lost 4 bases and J 8 bases, leaving 18 bases between the germline ends. CDR1 is MNHEY, CDR2 SMNVEV, per germline (reference sequence). This CDR3 is CASSSGRPSAYSPLHF. In DNA, the CDR3 is TGTGCCAGCAGTTCCGGCCGCCCAAGCGCCTATTCACCCCTCCACTTT.